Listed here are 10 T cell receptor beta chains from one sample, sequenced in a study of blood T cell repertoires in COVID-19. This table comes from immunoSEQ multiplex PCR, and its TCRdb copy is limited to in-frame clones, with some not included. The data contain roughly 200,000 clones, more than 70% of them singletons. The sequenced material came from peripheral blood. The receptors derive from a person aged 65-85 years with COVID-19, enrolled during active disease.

The CDR3 DNA sequence: TGTGCCAGCAGCCCAACAAGTTTCGAATACTATGGCTACACCTTC. This codes for CASSPTSFEYYGYTF. This chain uses TRBV9 with TRBJ1-2; D gene ambiguous. The CDR3 is 15 amino acids. The V end lost 4 bases, the J end lost 3 bases, and 16 bases lay between the germline ends. Germline values: CDR1 SGDLS, CDR2 YYNGEE.

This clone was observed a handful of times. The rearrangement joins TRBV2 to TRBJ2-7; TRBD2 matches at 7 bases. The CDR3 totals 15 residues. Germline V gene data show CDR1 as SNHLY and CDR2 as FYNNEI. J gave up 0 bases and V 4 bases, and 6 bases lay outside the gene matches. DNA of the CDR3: TGTGCCAGCAGTGGTAGCGGGCCTAGCTCCTACGAGCAGTACTTC. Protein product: CASSGSGPSSYEQYF.

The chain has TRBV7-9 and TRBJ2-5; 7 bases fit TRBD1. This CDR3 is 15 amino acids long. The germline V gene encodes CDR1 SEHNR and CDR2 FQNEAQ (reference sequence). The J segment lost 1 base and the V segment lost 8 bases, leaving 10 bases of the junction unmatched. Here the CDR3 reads CASATDRSTQETQYF. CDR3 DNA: TGTGCCAGCGCTACGGACAGGTCAACCCAAGAGACCCAGTACTTC.

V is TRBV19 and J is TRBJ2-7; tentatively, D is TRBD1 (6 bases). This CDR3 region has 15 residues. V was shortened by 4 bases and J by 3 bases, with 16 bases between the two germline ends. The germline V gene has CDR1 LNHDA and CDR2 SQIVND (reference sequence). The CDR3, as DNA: TGTGCCAGTAGTAACCAACAGGGTTCGCACTACGAGCAGTACTTC. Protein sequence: CASSNQQGSHYEQYF.

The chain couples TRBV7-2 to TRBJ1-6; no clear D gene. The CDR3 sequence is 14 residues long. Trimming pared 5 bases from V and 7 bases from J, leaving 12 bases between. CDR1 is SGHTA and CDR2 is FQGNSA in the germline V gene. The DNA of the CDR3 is TGTGCCAGCAGCGTGGACTTTAGGAATTCACCCCTCCACTTT. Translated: CASSVDFRNSPLHF.

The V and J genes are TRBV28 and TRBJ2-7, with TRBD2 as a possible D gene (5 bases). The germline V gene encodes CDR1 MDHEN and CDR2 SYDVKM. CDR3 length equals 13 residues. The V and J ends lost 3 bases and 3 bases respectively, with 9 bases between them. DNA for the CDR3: TGTGCCAGCAGTTTTGGGAGTAGCTACGAGCAGTACTTC. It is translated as CASSFGSSYEQYF.

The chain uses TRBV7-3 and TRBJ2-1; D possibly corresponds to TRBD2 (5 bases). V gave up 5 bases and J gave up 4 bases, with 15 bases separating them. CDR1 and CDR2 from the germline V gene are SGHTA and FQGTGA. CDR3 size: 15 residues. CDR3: CASSLTRAVYNEQFF. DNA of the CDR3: TGTGCCAGCAGCCTGACGCGGGCAGTATACAATGAGCAGTTCTTC.

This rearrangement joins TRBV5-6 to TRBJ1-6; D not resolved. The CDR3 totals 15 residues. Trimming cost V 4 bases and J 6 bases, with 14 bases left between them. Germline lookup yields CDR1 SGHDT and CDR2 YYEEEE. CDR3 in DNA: TGTGCCAGCAGCCCGGTTGGGCAGCCTAATTCACCCCTCCACTTT. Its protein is CASSPVGQPNSPLHF.

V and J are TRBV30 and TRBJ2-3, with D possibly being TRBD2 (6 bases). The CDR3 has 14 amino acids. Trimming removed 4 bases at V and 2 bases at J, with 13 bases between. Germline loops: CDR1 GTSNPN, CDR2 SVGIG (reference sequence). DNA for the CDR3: TGTGCCTGGAACAAAGCGGGTCTCACAGATACGCAGTATTTT. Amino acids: CAWNKAGLTDTQYF.

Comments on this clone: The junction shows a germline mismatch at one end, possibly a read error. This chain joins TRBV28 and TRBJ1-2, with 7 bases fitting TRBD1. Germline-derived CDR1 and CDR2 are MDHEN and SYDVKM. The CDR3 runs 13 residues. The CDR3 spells CASSFGTADRARF. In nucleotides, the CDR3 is TGTGCCAGCAGTTTTGGAACCGCCGACAGGGCCAGGTTT.